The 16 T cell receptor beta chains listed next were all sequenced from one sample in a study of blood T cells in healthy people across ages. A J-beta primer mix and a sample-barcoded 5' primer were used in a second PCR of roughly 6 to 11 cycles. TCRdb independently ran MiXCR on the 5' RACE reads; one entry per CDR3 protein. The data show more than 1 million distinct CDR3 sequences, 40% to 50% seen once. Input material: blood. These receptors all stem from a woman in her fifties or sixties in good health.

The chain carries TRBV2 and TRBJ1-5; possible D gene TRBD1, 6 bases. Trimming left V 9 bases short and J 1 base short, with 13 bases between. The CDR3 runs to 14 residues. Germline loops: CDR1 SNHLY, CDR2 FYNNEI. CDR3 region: CASVIDRSNQPQHF. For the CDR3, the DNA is TGTGCCAGTGTGATAGACAGGAGCAATCAGCCCCAGCATTTT.

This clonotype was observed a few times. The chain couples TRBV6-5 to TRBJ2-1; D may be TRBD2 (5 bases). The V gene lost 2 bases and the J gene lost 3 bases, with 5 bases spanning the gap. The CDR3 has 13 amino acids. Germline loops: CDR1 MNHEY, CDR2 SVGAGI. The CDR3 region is CASSYGGYNEQFF. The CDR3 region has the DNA TGTGCCAGCAGTTACGGAGGCTACAATGAGCAGTTCTTC.

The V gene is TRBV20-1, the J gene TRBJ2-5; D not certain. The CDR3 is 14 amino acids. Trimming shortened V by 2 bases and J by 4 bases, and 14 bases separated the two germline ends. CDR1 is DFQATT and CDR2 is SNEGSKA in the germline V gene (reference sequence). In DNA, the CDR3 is TGCAGTGCTAGAACCCTCAGCCCAAGAGAGACCCAGTACTTC. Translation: CSARTLSPRETQYF.

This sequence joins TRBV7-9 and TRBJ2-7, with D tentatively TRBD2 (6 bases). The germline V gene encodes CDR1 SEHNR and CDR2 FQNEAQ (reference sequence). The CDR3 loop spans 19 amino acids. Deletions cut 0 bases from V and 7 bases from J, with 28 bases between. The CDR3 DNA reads TGTGCCAGCAGCTTAGCGATACGGGAGACGGGATTATCCTACAATGAGCAGTACTTC. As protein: CASSLAIRETGLSYNEQYF.

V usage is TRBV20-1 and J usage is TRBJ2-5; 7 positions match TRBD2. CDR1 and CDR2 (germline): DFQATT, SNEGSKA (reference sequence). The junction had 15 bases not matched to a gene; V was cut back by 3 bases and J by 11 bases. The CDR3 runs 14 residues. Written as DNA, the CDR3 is TGCAGTGCTAGCCGACTAGCACTGGGAGGTGAGCAGTACTTC. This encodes CSASRLALGGEQYF.

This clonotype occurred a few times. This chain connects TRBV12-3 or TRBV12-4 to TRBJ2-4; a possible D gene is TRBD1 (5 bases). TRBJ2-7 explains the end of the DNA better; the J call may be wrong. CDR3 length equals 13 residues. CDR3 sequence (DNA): TGTGCCAGCAGTCAGCGACAGTTCCACGAGCAGTACTTC. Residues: CASSQRQFHEQYF.

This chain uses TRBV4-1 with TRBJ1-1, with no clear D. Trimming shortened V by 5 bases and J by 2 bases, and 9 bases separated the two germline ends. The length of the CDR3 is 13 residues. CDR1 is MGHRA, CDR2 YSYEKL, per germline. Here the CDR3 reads CASSKTRNTEAFF. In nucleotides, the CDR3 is TGCGCCAGCAGCAAAACAAGAAACACTGAAGCTTTCTTT.

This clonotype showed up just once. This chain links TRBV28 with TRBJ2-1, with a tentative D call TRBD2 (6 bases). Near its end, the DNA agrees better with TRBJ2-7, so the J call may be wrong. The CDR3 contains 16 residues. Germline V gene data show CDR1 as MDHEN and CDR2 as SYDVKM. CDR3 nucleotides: TGTGCCAGCAGTTTATTTAGCGGCAGCTCCTACAATGAGCAGTACTTC. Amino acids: CASSLFSGSSYNEQYF.

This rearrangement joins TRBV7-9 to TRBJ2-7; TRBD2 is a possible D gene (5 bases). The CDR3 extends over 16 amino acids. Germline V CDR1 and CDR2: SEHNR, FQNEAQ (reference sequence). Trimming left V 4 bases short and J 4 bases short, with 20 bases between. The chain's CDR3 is CASSSHPDRDNYEQYF. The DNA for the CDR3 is TGTGCCAGCAGCTCCCATCCTGACCGGGATAATTACGAGCAGTACTTC.

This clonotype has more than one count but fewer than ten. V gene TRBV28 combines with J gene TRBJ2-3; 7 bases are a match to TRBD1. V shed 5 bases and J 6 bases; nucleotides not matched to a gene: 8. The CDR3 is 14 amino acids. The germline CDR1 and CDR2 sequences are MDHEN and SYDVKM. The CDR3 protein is CASSPTGVGDTQYF. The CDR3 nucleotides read TGTGCCAGCAGTCCTACAGGGGTGGGGGATACGCAGTATTTT.

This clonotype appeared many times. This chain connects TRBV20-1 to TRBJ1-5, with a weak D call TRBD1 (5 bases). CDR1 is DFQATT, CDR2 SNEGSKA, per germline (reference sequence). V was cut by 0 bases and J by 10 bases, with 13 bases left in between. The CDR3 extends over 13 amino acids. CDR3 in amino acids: CSARDISGRPQHF. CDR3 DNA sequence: TGCAGTGCTAGAGATATCTCAGGGCGTCCCCAGCATTTT.

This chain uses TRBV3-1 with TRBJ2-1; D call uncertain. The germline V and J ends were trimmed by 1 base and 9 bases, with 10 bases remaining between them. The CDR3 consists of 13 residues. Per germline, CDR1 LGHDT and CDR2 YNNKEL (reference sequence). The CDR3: CASSQVRVGEQFF. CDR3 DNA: TGTGCCAGCAGCCAAGTTCGAGTCGGTGAGCAGTTCTTC.

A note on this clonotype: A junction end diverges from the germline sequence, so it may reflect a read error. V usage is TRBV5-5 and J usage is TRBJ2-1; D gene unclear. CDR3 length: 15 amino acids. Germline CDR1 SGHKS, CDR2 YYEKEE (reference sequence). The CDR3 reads CVSIHPTSSYNEQFF. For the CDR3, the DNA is TGTGTCAGCATCCACCCTACGAGCTCCTACAATGAGCAGTTCTTC.

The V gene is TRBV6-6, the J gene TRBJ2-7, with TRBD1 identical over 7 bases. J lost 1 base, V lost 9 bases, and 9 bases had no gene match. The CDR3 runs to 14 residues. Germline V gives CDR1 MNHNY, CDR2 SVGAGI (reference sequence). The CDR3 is CASATGARSYEQYF. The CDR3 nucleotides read TGTGCCAGTGCTACAGGGGCGCGATCCTACGAGCAGTACTTC.

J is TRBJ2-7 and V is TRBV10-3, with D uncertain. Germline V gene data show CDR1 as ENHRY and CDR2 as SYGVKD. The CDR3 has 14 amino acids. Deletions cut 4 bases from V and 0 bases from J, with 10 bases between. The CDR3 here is CAISGGPSSYEQYF. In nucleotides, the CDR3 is TGTGCCATCAGTGGGGGTCCCAGCTCCTACGAGCAGTACTTC.

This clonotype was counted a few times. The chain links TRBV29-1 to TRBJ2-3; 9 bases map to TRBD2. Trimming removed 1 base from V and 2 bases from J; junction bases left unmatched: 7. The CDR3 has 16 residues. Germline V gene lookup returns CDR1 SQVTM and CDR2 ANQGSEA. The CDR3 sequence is CSVEGTSDSNTDTQYF. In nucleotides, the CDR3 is TGCAGCGTTGAAGGGACTAGCGACTCAAACACAGATACGCAGTATTTT.